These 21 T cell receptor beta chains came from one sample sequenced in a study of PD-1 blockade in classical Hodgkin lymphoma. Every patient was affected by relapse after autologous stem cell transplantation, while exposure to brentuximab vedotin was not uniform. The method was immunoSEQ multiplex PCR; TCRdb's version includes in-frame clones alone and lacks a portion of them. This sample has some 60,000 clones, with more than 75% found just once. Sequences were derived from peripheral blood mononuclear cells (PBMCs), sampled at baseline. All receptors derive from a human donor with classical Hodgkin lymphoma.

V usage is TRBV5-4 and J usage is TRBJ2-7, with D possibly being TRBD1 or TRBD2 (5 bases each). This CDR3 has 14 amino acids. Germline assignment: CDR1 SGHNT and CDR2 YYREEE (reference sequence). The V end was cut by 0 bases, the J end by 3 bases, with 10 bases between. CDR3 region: CASSLEGRNYEQYF. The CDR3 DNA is TGTGCCAGCAGCTTGGAGGGACGTAACTACGAGCAGTACTTC.

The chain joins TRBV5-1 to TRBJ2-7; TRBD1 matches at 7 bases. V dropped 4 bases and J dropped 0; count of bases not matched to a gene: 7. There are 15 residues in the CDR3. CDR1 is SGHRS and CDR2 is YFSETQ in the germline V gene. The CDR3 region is CASSGWDRSSYEQYF. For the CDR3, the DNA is TGCGCCAGCAGCGGCTGGGACAGATCCTCCTACGAGCAGTACTTC.

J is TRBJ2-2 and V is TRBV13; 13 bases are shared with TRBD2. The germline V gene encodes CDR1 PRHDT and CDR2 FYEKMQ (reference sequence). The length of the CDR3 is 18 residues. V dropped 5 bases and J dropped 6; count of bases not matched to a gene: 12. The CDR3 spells CASSTRTSGSGFSGELFF. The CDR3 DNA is TGTGCCAGCAGCACCAGGACTAGCGGGAGCGGGTTTTCCGGGGAGCTGTTTTTT.

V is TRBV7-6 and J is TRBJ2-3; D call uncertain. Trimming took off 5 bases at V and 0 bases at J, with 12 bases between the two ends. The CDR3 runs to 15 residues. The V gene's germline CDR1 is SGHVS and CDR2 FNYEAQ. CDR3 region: CASSPLWVSTDTQYF. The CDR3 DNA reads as TGTGCCAGCAGCCCCTTATGGGTTAGCACAGATACGCAGTATTTT.

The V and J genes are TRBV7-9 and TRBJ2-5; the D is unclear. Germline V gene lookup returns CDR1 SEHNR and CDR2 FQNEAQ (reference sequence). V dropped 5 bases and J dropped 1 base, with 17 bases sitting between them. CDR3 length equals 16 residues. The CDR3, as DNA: TGTGCCAGCAGCCCTCGGCAAACTCTCGTCCAAGAGACCCAGTACTTC. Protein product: CASSPRQTLVQETQYF.

The CDR3 nucleotides are TGTGCCAGCAGCTTTTCAGGGGGAGGGACCTACGAGCAGTACTTC. It codes for CASSFSGGGTYEQYF. The V call is TRBV11-2, the J call TRBJ2-7; D is possibly TRBD1 or TRBD2 (7 bases each). V gave up 3 bases and J gave up 2 bases, with 14 bases separating them. Germline CDR1 reads SGHAT; CDR2 reads FQNNGV. The CDR3 is 15 amino acids.

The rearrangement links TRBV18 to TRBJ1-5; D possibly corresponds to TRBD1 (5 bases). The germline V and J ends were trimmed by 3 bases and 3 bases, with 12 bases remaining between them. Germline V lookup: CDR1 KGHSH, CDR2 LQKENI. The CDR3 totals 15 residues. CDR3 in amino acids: CASSPEGNHNQPQHF. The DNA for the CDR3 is TGTGCCAGCTCACCTGAGGGGAATCACAATCAGCCCCAGCATTTT.

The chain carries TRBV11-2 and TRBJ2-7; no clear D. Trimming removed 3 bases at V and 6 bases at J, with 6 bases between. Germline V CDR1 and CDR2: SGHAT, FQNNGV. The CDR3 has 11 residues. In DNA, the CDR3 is TGTGCCAGCAGCTTGCTTGGCGAGCAGTACTTC. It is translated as CASSLLGEQYF.

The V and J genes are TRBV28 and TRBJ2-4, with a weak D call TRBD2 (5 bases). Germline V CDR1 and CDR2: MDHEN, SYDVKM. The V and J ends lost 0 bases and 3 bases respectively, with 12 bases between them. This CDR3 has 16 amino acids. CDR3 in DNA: TGTGCCAGCAGTTTATGGCTGCCGGGATACAAAAACATTCAGTACTTC. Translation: CASSLWLPGYKNIQYF. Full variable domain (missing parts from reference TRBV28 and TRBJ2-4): DVKVTQSSRYLVKRTGEKVFLECVQDMDHENMFWYRQDPGLGLRLIYFSYDVKMKEKGDIPEGYSVSREKKERFSLILESASTNQTSMYLCASSLWLPGYKNIQYFGAGTRLSVL.

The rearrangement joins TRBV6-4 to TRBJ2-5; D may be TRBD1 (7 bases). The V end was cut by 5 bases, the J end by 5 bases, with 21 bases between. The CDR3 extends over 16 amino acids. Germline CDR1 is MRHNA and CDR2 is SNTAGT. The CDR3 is CASSKGAQCGRETQYF. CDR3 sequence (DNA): TGTGCCAGCAGTAAGGGGGCACAGTGTGGGAGGGAGACCCAGTACTTC.

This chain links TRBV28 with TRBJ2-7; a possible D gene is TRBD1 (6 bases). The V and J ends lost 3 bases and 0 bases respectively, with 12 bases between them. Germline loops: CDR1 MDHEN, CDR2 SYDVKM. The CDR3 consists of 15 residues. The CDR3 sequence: CASSLAGALSYEQYF. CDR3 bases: TGTGCCAGCAGTTTGGCAGGGGCCCTCTCCTACGAGCAGTACTTC.

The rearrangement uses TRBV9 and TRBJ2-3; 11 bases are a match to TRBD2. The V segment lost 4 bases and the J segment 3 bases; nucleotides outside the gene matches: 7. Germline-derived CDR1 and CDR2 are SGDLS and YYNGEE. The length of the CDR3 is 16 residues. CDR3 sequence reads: CASSSLAGGRTDTQYF. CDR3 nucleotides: TGTGCCAGCAGCTCCTTAGCGGGGGGGAGGACAGATACGCAGTATTTT.

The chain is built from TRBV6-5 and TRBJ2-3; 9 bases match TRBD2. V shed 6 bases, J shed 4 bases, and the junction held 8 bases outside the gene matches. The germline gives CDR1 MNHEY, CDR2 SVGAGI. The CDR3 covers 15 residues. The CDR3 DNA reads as TGTGCCAGCAGGGCCCGAGCGGGGGGTTCAGATACGCAGTATTTT. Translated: CASRARAGGSDTQYF.

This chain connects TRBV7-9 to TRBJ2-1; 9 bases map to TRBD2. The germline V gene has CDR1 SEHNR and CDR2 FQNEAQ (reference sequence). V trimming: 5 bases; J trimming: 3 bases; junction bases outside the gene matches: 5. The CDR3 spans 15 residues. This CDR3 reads CASSPGLALYNEQFF. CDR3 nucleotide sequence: TGTGCCAGCAGCCCTGGACTAGCGCTCTACAATGAGCAGTTCTTC.

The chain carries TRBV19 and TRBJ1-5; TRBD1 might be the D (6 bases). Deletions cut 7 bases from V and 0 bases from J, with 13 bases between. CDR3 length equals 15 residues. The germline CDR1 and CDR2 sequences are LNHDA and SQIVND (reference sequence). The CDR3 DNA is TGTGCCAGTACCCCCGGGGGGCGTAGCAATCAGCCCCAGCATTTT. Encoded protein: CASTPGGRSNQPQHF.

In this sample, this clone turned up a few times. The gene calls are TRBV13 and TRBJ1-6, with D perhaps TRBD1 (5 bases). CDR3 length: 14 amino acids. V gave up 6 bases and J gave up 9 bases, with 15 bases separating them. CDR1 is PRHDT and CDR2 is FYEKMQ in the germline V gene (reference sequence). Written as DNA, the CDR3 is TGTGCCAGCAGGGACCCGATAAGGGGTTCACCCCTCCACTTT. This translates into CASRDPIRGSPLHF.

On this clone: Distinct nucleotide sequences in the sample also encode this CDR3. The CDR3 DNA reads as TGCGCCAGCAGCTTGGCTGGGGACTATGGCTACACCTTC. Protein sequence: CASSLAGDYGYTF. The chain has TRBV5-1 and TRBJ1-2; D ambiguous. The germline CDR1 and CDR2 sequences are SGHRS and YFSETQ. The V and J ends lost 0 bases and 3 bases respectively, with 6 bases between them. The CDR3 runs to 13 residues. The full variable domain, with the rest looked up from reference TRBV5-1 and TRBJ1-2, is KAGVTQTPRYLIKTRGQQVTLSCSPISGHRSVSWYQQTPGQGLQFLFEYFSETQRNKGNFPGRFSGRQFSNSRSEMNVSTLELGDSALYLCASSLAGDYGYTFGSGTRLTVV.

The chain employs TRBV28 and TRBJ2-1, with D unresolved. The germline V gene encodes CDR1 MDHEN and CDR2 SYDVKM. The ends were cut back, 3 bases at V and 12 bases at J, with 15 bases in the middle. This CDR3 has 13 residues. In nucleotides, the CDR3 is TGTGCCAGCAGTTTCTACGCCTCGGAACGGCAGTTCTTC. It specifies CASSFYASERQFF.

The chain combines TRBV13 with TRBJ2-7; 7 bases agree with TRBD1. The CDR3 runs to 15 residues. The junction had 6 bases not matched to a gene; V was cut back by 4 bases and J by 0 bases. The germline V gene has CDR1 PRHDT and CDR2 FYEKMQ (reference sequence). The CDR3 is CASSSNPGGSYEQYF. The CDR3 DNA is TGTGCCAGCAGCTCGAACCCAGGGGGCTCCTACGAGCAGTACTTC. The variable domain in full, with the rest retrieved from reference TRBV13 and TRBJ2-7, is AAGVIQSPRHLIKEKRETATLKCYPIPRHDTVYWYQQGPGQDPQFLISFYEKMQSDKGSIPDRFSAQQFSDYHSELNMSSLELGDSALYFCASSSNPGGSYEQYFGPGTRLTVT.

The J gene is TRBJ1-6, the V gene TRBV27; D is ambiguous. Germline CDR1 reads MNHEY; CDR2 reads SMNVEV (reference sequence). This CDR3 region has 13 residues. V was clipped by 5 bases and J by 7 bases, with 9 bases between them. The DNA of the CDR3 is TGTGCCAGCAGTGTCGCCCGGAATTCACCCCTCCACTTT. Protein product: CASSVARNSPLHF.

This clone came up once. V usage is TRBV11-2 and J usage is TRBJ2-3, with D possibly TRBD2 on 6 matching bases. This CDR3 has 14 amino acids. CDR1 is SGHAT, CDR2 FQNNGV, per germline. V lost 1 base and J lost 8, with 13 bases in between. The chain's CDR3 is CASSLANLGGTQYF. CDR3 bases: TGTGCCAGCAGCTTAGCTAATTTGGGAGGTACGCAGTATTTT. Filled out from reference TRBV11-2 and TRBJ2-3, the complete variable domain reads EAGVAQSPRYKIIEKRQSVAFWCNPISGHATLYWYQQILGQGPKLLIQFQNNGVVDDSQLPKDRFSAERLKGVDSTLKIQPAKLEDSAVYLCASSLANLGGTQYFGPGTRLTVL.